What follows are 11 T cell receptor beta chains derived from one specimen sequenced in a study of vaccination and CD4 T cells after COVID-19. The treatment: approximately 9-day PBMC culture with coronavirus spike peptide pools or control peptides (ViraFEST assay). Sequenced with the Oncomine TCR Beta short-read assay was DNA taken from cultured CD4+ T cells. A single record per CDR3 protein comes from TCRdb applying MiXCR to the PCR reads. The sample lists about 12,000 distinct CDR3 sequences, roughly 65% occurring once. These receptors have no known antigen. Sequencing was carried out using CD4+ T cells from blood, cultured in vitro. Every receptor here comes from a human donor who had recovered from COVID-19.

This clonotype was recorded once. The rearrangement links TRBV5-4 to TRBJ2-2, with a weak D call TRBD1 (5 bases). CDR1 and CDR2 (germline): SGHNT, YYREEE (reference sequence). This CDR3 region has 14 residues. V was pared by 4 bases and J by 1 base, with 8 bases between. The CDR3: CASSITGNTGELFF. CDR3 in DNA: TGTGCCAGCAGCATTACAGGGAACACCGGGGAGCTGTTTTTT. Together with reference TRBV5-4 and TRBJ2-2, the CDR3 gives the full variable domain: ETGVTQSPTHLIKTRGQQVTLRCSSQSGHNTVSWYQQALGQGPQFIFQYYREEENGRGNFPPRFSGLQFPNYSSELNVNALELDDSALYLCASSITGNTGELFFGEGSRLTVL.

The chain carries TRBV20-1 and TRBJ2-1; the match to TRBD2 covers 13 bases. Germline CDR1 DFQATT, CDR2 SNEGSKA (reference sequence). V lost 6 bases to trimming and J lost 7 bases; unmatched junction nucleotides: 6. The CDR3 spans 14 residues. The CDR3 DNA reads as TGCAGTGCCATTACTAGCGGGAGGGGAAATGAGCAGTTCTTC. Its translation is CSAITSGRGNEQFF.

CDR3 amino acids: CASSEEVVSGANVLTF. CDR3 coding DNA: TGTGCCAGCAGTGAAGAGGTGGTCTCCGGGGCCAACGTCCTGACTTTC. The V gene is TRBV2, the J gene TRBJ2-6, with no clear D. V was trimmed by 1 base and J by 4 bases, leaving 11 bases between them. From germline, CDR1 is SNHLY and CDR2 FYNNEI. CDR3 length: 16 amino acids.

This clonotype has a handful of counts. An end of the junction differs from the germline gene, which may be a read error. This sequence joins TRBV20-1 and TRBJ2-5; TRBD1 might be the D (6 bases). The CDR3 is 13 residues long. Germline V lookup: CDR1 DFQATT, CDR2 SNEGSKA (reference sequence). DNA for the CDR3: TGCAGTGCTCGAGAGACAGGCCAAGAGACCCAGTACTTC. Its protein product is CSARETGQETQYF.

This chain uses TRBV6-1 with TRBJ2-3; TRBD2 matches 14 bases. The germline V gene encodes CDR1 MNHNS and CDR2 SASEGT. V shed 6 bases, J shed 6 bases, and the junction held 5 bases outside the gene matches. The CDR3 is 15 residues long. The CDR3: CASSAGTSGSDTQYF. CDR3 coding DNA: TGTGCCAGCAGCGCCGGGACTAGCGGGAGTGATACGCAGTATTTT.

The chain couples TRBV10-3 to TRBJ2-1; 11 bases align to TRBD2. With the DNA end fitting TRBJ2-7 better, the J assignment may be wrong. The CDR3 has 13 amino acids. CDR1 ENHRY and CDR2 SYGVKD come from the germline V gene. CDR3 region: CAIGTSGTNEQYF. CDR3 DNA: TGTGCCATCGGGACTAGCGGCACGAACGAGCAGTACTTC.

V gene TRBV28 combines with J gene TRBJ1-4; the D is unclear. Germline CDR1 and CDR2: MDHEN and SYDVKM. The CDR3 is 14 amino acids. Trimming cost V 2 bases and J 6 bases, with 10 bases left between them. The CDR3 protein is CASSLHNEHEKLFF. CDR3 nucleotide sequence: TGTGCCAGCAGTTTACACAATGAGCATGAAAAACTGTTTTTT.

In its sample, this clonotype was seen a few times. The rearrangement joins TRBV18 to TRBJ2-5; 9 positions match TRBD1. Germline V lookup: CDR1 KGHSH, CDR2 LQKENI. The length of the CDR3 is 18 residues. V gave up 6 bases and J gave up 4 bases; unmatched junction bases: 18. The CDR3, as DNA: TGTGCCAGCTCCCGTAACGAACCGGGACAGGGAGGGTCAGAGACCCAGTACTTC. This codes for CASSRNEPGQGGSETQYF.

This clonotype was observed a few times. The rearrangement links TRBV19 to TRBJ1-2; 10 bases match TRBD1. The germline gives CDR1 LNHDA, CDR2 SQIVND (reference sequence). V trimming: 4 bases; J trimming: 8 bases; junction bases outside the gene matches: 10. The CDR3 sequence is 15 residues long. In nucleotides, the CDR3 is TGTGCCAGTAGTACCGGGACAGGGGATGTCGGCGGCTACACCTTC. Protein product: CASSTGTGDVGGYTF.

This clonotype was seen once. The chain recombines TRBV20-1 with TRBJ2-3; 7 nucleotides align to TRBD2. CDR1 DFQATT and CDR2 SNEGSKA come from the germline V gene (reference sequence). Germline trimming cut 4 bases from V and 0 bases from J; bases unmatched to any gene: 4. This CDR3 has 14 amino acids. This chain's CDR3 is CSAKRTRSTDTQYF. The CDR3 DNA reads TGCAGTGCTAAAAGGACTAGAAGCACAGATACGCAGTATTTT.

This chain joins TRBV30 and TRBJ1-5, with 7 bases fitting TRBD1. The CDR3 length is 15 residues. V dropped 1 base and J dropped 4; count of bases not matched to a gene: 7. CDR1 and CDR2 from the germline V gene are GTSNPN and SVGIG (reference sequence). The CDR3 reads CAWSDYRGQNQPQHF. The CDR3 bases are TGTGCCTGGAGTGACTACAGGGGACAAAATCAGCCCCAGCATTTT.